Shown below are 29 T cell receptor beta chains from a single sample sequenced in a study of cytomegalovirus exposure and HLA in healthy donors. Clones were read by immunoSEQ multiplex PCR, and TCRdb kept only the in-frame ones, dropping some. This table has about 200,000 clones, 81% appearing once. Material: PBMCs. Receptors originate from a woman in her twenties or thirties in good health and CMV-seronegative.

The chain employs TRBV29-1 and TRBJ1-2; the match to TRBD1 covers 10 bases. CDR3 length: 14 residues. The germline V gene has CDR1 SQVTM and CDR2 ANQGSEA. V lost 3 bases, J lost 5 bases, and 6 bases stayed unmatched. CDR3 sequence reads: CSVDKTGGGYGYTF. The CDR3 nucleotides read TGCAGCGTTGATAAGACAGGGGGCGGGTATGGCTACACCTTC.

The sample holds a few counts of this clone. V is TRBV5-1 and J is TRBJ1-1; D possibly corresponds to TRBD1 (5 bases). With 4 bases removed from V and 6 bases from J, the gap between germline ends came to 16 bases. Germline V gene sequence: CDR1 SGHRS, CDR2 YFSETQ. This CDR3 comprises 14 residues. CDR3 sequence: CASSLQGNPAEAFF. For the CDR3, the DNA is TGCGCCAGCAGCCTGCAGGGAAACCCCGCTGAAGCTTTCTTT.

The V and J genes are TRBV9 and TRBJ2-7; a possible D gene is TRBD2 (5 bases). V was trimmed by 4 bases and J by 4 bases, leaving 15 bases between them. CDR3 length: 14 residues. Germline V gene data show CDR1 as SGDLS and CDR2 as YYNGEE. The CDR3 reads CASSTRDDPYEQYF. CDR3 sequence (DNA): TGTGCCAGCAGCACCCGGGATGACCCTTACGAGCAGTACTTC.

This clone has just one count. This chain links TRBV29-1 with TRBJ1-2; 7 nucleotides agree with TRBD1. The germline gives CDR1 SQVTM, CDR2 ANQGSEA. The CDR3 covers 14 residues. V was pared by 4 bases and J by 2 bases, with 7 bases of the junction left unmatched. The CDR3 loop reads CSVARTGANYGYTF. Here the CDR3 DNA reads TGCAGCGTTGCCCGAACAGGGGCCAACTATGGCTACACCTTC.

V usage is TRBV7-2 and J usage is TRBJ2-3; 9 nucleotides line up with TRBD2. With 0 bases clipped from V and 7 bases from J, the junction kept 5 bases outside the gene matches. The CDR3 has 15 residues. The germline gives CDR1 SGHTA, CDR2 FQGNSA. Written as DNA, the CDR3 is TGTGCCAGCAGCTTAGCTAGCGGGGGCCCTTATACGCAGTATTTT. Translated, it gives CASSLASGGPYTQYF.

The chain recombines TRBV2 with TRBJ2-1; TRBD2 agrees at 9 bases. After removal of 3 bases from V and 7 bases from J, the junction contained 7 bases not matched to a gene. The V gene's germline CDR1 is SNHLY and CDR2 FYNNEI. This CDR3 has 15 amino acids. The DNA of the CDR3 is TGTGCCAGCAGTGATGCTAGCGGGAATAGGAATGAGCAGTTCTTC. This codes for CASSDASGNRNEQFF.

This clone was seen only once. This sequence joins TRBV5-1 and TRBJ1-4; 8 positions agree with TRBD1. Trimming removed 0 bases from V and 8 bases from J; junction bases left unmatched: 3. This CDR3 region has 14 residues. Per the germline V gene, CDR1 is SGHRS and CDR2 is YFSETQ. CDR3 DNA: TGCGCCAGCAGCTTGGCCAGGGGGCGGGAAAAACTGTTTTTT. This codes for CASSLARGREKLFF. Looking up the rest from reference TRBV5-1 and TRBJ1-4 gives the full variable domain: KAGVTQTPRYLIKTRGQQVTLSCSPISGHRSVSWYQQTPGQGLQFLFEYFSETQRNKGNFPGRFSGRQFSNSRSEMNVSTLELGDSALYLCASSLARGREKLFFGSGTQLSVL.

This rearrangement joins TRBV5-4 to TRBJ2-3; a possible D gene is TRBD2 (7 bases). Trimming took 4 bases from V and 2 from J, leaving 14 bases between them. The CDR3 consists of 15 residues. In germline, CDR1 is SGHNT, CDR2 YYREEE (reference sequence). The CDR3 bases are TGTGCCAGCAGCCAGAGGGGGGGGGACACAGATACGCAGTATTTT. Translation: CASSQRGGDTDTQYF.

The rearrangement links TRBV6-6 to TRBJ1-4; the D gene is possibly TRBD1 (5 bases). The CDR3 runs 16 residues. V lost 0 bases and J 8 bases, leaving 16 bases between the germline ends. Per germline, CDR1 MNHNY and CDR2 SVGAGI (reference sequence). CDR3 nucleotides: TGTGCCAGCAGTTACTCGAGCCCCCGGGGGGGGGAAAAACTGTTTTTT. This codes for CASSYSSPRGGEKLFF.

This clone was seen a few times. V gene TRBV9 combines with J gene TRBJ2-7; 7 bases map to TRBD1. The germline V gene has CDR1 SGDLS and CDR2 YYNGEE. V lost 7 bases, J lost 5 bases, and 6 bases stayed unmatched. The CDR3 length is 12 residues. CDR3 DNA: TGTGCCAGCGGGACAGTTGCCCACGAGCAGTACTTC. Its translation is CASGTVAHEQYF.

This chain uses TRBV29-1 with TRBJ2-7; 10 bases are a match to TRBD1. CDR1 is SQVTM and CDR2 is ANQGSEA in the germline V gene. V lost 6 bases, J lost 2 bases, and 4 bases stayed unmatched. The CDR3 has 13 amino acids. CDR3 sequence reads: CSVGQGSPYEQYF. The CDR3 DNA follows: TGCAGCGTGGGACAGGGGTCCCCCTACGAGCAGTACTTC.

The V call is TRBV5-1, the J call TRBJ1-1; a possible D gene is TRBD1 (6 bases). Germline CDR1 SGHRS, CDR2 YFSETQ. Trimming left V 3 bases short and J 3 bases short, with 12 bases between. This CDR3 spans 14 amino acids. The CDR3 protein is CASSYNRADTEAFF. CDR3 DNA: TGCGCCAGCAGCTACAACAGGGCCGACACTGAAGCTTTCTTT.

This chain uses TRBV4-1 with TRBJ1-4, with D uncertain. With 4 bases removed from V and 1 base from J, the gap between germline ends came to 10 bases. This CDR3 region has 15 residues. Germline values: CDR1 MGHRA, CDR2 YSYEKL. This CDR3 reads CASSPPPGTNEKLFF. For the CDR3, the DNA is TGCGCCAGCAGCCCCCCCCCAGGAACTAATGAAAAACTGTTTTTT.

The genes are TRBV28 and TRBJ2-7; 10 nucleotides align to TRBD2. In germline, CDR1 is MDHEN, CDR2 SYDVKM. The CDR3 totals 15 residues. With 10 bases clipped from V and 2 bases from J, the junction kept 11 bases outside the gene matches. Here the CDR3 reads CAISIGTSAPYEQYF. The CDR3 bases are TGTGCCATCTCTATCGGGACTAGCGCCCCCTACGAGCAGTACTTC.

The chain uses TRBV5-1 and TRBJ2-5; 9 bases match TRBD2. The CDR3 sequence is 15 residues long. Germline CDR1 is SGHRS and CDR2 is YFSETQ. The V segment lost 4 bases and the J segment 5 bases; nucleotides outside the gene matches: 9. The DNA for the CDR3 is TGCGCCAGCAGCACTGGCGGGGGGGCCTCGGAGACCCAGTACTTC. Residues: CASSTGGGASETQYF.

In this sample, this clone turned up once. The chain combines TRBV11-3 with TRBJ2-2, with D possibly being TRBD1 (5 bases). Deletions cut 4 bases from V and 1 base from J, with 13 bases between. The germline CDR1 and CDR2 sequences are SGHNT and YENEEA. The CDR3 contains 16 residues. CDR3 sequence: CASSSRQGKNTGELFF. For the CDR3, the DNA is TGTGCCAGCAGCTCGAGGCAGGGAAAGAACACCGGGGAGCTGTTTTTT.

V gene TRBV6-5 combines with J gene TRBJ1-2, with D perhaps matching TRBD1 (6 bases). The V and J ends lost 6 bases and 4 bases respectively, with 15 bases between them. CDR1 MNHEY and CDR2 SVGAGI come from the germline V gene. This CDR3 spans 14 amino acids. CDR3 loop: CASRDTGWAYGYTF. In nucleotides, the CDR3 is TGTGCCAGCAGAGACACAGGGTGGGCCTATGGCTACACCTTC.

The V gene is TRBV30, the J gene TRBJ1-2, with D possibly being TRBD1 (6 bases). Deletions cut 4 bases from V and 7 bases from J, with 10 bases between. This CDR3 has 11 amino acids. The germline gives CDR1 GTSNPN, CDR2 SVGIG (reference sequence). The CDR3 DNA is TGTGCCTGGACCGTAGGGGGTGGCTACACCTTC. It is translated as CAWTVGGGYTF.

V gene TRBV30 combines with J gene TRBJ1-3; D not certain. Trimming stripped 5 bases from V and 4 bases from J, with 6 bases between. The CDR3 extends over 11 amino acids. Germline CDR1 reads GTSNPN; CDR2 reads SVGIG (reference sequence). CDR3 sequence (DNA): TGTGCCTGGGCCAGGGGAAACACCATATATTTT. This codes for CAWARGNTIYF. The full variable domain, completed using reference TRBV30 and TRBJ1-3, is SQTIHQWPATLVQPVGSPLSLECTVEGTSNPNLYWYRQAAGRGLQLLFYSVGIGQISSEVPQNLSASRPQDRQFILSSKKLLLSDSGFYLCAWARGNTIYFGEGSWLTVV.

The chain uses TRBV6-1 and TRBJ2-7, with D unresolved. The CDR3 length is 11 residues. CDR1 MNHNS and CDR2 SASEGT come from the germline V gene. V lost 8 bases, J lost 5 bases, and 10 bases lay in between. CDR3 coding DNA: TGTGCCAGCTTTAGACTTGACGAGCAGTACTTC. Encoded protein: CASFRLDEQYF.

Here the CDR3 reads CASRTTGQGLSEQYF. The CDR3 bases are TGTGCCAGCAGGACTACGGGCCAAGGTCTCAGCGAGCAGTACTTC. The rearrangement uses TRBV6-5 and TRBJ2-7; possibly TRBD2 for D (5 bases). Germline-derived CDR1 and CDR2 are MNHEY and SVGAGI. Trimming pared 6 bases from V and 6 bases from J, leaving 21 bases between. This CDR3 is built from 15 residues.

The chain employs TRBV2 and TRBJ2-1, with D possibly TRBD2 on 5 matching bases. The germline gives CDR1 SNHLY, CDR2 FYNNEI. The CDR3 is 12 residues long. V dropped 6 bases and J dropped 9 bases, with 12 bases sitting between them. This CDR3 reads CASRLTRIEQFF. The CDR3 nucleotides are TGTGCCAGCAGACTAACTAGGATTGAGCAGTTCTTC.

CDR3 nucleotides: TGCAGCGTTGTGGGGGACAGGAACACTGAAGCTTTCTTT. The encoded protein is CSVVGDRNTEAFF. The chain employs TRBV29-1 and TRBJ1-1; 7 bases align to TRBD1. Per the germline V gene, CDR1 is SQVTM and CDR2 is ANQGSEA. The CDR3 is 13 residues long. The ends lost 4 bases at V and 1 base at J; junction bases unmatched: 3.

The rearrangement links TRBV9 to TRBJ2-1, with 9 nucleotides matching TRBD1. CDR1 is SGDLS, CDR2 YYNGEE, per germline. V shed 3 bases, J shed 2 bases, and the junction held 3 bases outside the gene matches. CDR3 length: 15 residues. The CDR3 sequence: CASSAGQGTYNEQFF. CDR3 sequence (DNA): TGTGCCAGCAGCGCAGGACAGGGGACCTACAATGAGCAGTTCTTC.

The V call is TRBV11-2, the J call TRBJ1-5, with TRBD1 identical over 8 bases. From germline, CDR1 is SGHAT and CDR2 FQNNGV. V lost 6 bases to trimming and J lost 4 bases; unmatched junction nucleotides: 8. CDR3 length: 15 residues. CDR3 loop: CASRLDRGGNQPQHF. The CDR3 nucleotides are TGTGCCAGCAGACTCGACAGGGGAGGGAATCAGCCCCAGCATTTT.

V usage is TRBV7-8 and J usage is TRBJ2-1; D is unclear. The CDR3 is made up of 12 amino acids. Trimming removed 3 bases from V and 7 bases from J, with 7 bases in between. CDR1 is SGHVS, CDR2 FQNEAQ, per germline. The CDR3 bases are TGTGCCAGCAGCTTCACAGTGAATGAGCAGTTCTTC. It specifies CASSFTVNEQFF.

This clone was seen many times. The chain has TRBV2 and TRBJ1-1, with no clear D. Trimming stripped 8 bases from V and 0 bases from J, with 13 bases between. CDR1 is SNHLY, CDR2 FYNNEI, per germline. The CDR3 runs to 14 residues. CDR3 DNA: TGTGCCAGCTACCCAGGCTACATGAACACTGAAGCTTTCTTT. Protein sequence: CASYPGYMNTEAFF.

V gene TRBV30 combines with J gene TRBJ2-5; 8 positions agree with TRBD2. V lost 5 bases and J lost 5; bases outside the gene matches: 10. This CDR3 contains 14 residues. The V gene's germline CDR1 is GTSNPN and CDR2 SVGIG (reference sequence). CDR3 DNA: TGTGCCTGGGATTACGGAGCGGGGGTCGAGACCCAGTACTTC. It yields the protein CAWDYGAGVETQYF. Using reference TRBV30 and TRBJ2-5 for the parts outside the CDR3, the full variable domain is SQTIHQWPATLVQPVGSPLSLECTVEGTSNPNLYWYRQAAGRGLQLLFYSVGIGQISSEVPQNLSASRPQDRQFILSSKKLLLSDSGFYLCAWDYGAGVETQYFGPGTRLLVL.

The genes are TRBV2 and TRBJ2-2, with D perhaps TRBD1 (6 bases). This CDR3 is 13 amino acids long. The ends were cut back, 3 bases at V and 5 bases at J, with 7 bases in the middle. Germline-derived CDR1 and CDR2 are SNHLY and FYNNEI. In DNA form, the CDR3 reads TGTGCCAGCAGTGACAGGGGAACCGGGGAGCTGTTTTTT. Translated, it gives CASSDRGTGELFF.